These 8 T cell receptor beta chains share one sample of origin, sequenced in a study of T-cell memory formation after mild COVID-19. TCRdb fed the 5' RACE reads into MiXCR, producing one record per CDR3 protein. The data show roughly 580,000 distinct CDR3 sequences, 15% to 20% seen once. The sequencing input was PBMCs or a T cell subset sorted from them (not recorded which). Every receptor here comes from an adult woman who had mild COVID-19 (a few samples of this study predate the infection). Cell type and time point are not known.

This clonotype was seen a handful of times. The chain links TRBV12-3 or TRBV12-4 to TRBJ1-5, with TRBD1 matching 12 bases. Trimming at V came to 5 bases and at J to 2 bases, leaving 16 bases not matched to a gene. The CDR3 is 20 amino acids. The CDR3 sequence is CASSAQGPGQGARRNQPQHF. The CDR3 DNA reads TGTGCCAGCAGTGCTCAGGGGCCGGGACAGGGGGCCCGGCGCAATCAGCCCCAGCATTTT.

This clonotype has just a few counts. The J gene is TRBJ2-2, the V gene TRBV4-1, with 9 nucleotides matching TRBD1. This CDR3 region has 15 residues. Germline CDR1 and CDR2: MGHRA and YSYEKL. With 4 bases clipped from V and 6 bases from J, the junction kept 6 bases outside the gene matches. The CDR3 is CASSPSGTGPGELFF. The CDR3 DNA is TGCGCCAGCAGCCCGTCGGGGACAGGGCCCGGGGAGCTGTTTTTT.

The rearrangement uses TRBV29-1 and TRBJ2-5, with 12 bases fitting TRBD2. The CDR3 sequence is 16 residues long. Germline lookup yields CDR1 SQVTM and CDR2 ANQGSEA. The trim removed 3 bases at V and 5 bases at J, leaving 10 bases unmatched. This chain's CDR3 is CSVDASGGAFYETQYF. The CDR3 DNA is TGCAGCGTTGACGCTAGCGGGGGGGCCTTTTACGAGACCCAGTACTTC.

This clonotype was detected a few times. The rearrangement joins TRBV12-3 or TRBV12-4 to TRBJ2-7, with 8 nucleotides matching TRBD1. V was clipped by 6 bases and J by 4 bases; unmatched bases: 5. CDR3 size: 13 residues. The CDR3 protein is CASRSGGGYEQYF. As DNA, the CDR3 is TGTGCCAGCAGATCAGGGGGCGGTTACGAGCAGTACTTC.

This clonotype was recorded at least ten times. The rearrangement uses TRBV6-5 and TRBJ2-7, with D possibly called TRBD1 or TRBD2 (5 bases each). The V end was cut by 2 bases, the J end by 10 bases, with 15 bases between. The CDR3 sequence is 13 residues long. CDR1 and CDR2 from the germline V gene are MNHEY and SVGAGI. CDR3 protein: CASSYEGRGGQYF. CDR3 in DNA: TGTGCCAGCAGTTACGAAGGTCGGGGCGGTCAGTACTTC.

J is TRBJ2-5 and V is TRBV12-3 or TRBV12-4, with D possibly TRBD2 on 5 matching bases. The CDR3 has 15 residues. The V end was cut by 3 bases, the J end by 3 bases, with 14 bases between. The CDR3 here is CASSFDEDSKETQYF. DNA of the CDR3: TGTGCCAGCAGTTTTGACGAGGACTCGAAAGAGACCCAGTACTTC.

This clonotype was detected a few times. The CDR3 spells CASNEGGGNTIYF. CDR3 nucleotide sequence: TGTGCCAGCAACGAGGGAGGAGGAAACACCATATATTTT. J is TRBJ1-3 and V is TRBV6-5; D is unresolved. CDR1 and CDR2 from the germline V gene are MNHEY and SVGAGI. With 7 bases removed from V and 4 bases from J, the gap between germline ends came to 11 bases. The CDR3 contains 13 residues.

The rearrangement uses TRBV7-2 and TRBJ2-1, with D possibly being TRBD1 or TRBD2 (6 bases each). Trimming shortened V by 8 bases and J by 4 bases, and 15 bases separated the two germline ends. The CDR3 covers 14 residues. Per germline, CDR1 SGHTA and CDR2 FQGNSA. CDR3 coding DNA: TGTGCCAGCGTTGAGGGGGACTTTTACAATGAGCAGTTCTTC. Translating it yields CASVEGDFYNEQFF.